Listed here is a single T cell receptor beta chain. The antigen remains unidentified. Germline CDR1 reads SGHVS; CDR2 reads FQNEAQ. V lost 4 bases, J lost 0 bases, and 13 bases stayed unmatched. CDR3 size: 18 residues. This sample was included in a study of T cell responses to AZD1222 COVID-19 vaccine. Produced via immunoSEQ multiplex PCR; TCRdb's table is partial and in-frame only. The table lists 110,000 to 150,000 clones, more than 70% of them singletons. Points from the study as a whole: Every sample of the repertoires postdated the peak T cell response. Rises in breadth and depth of Spike-specific TCRs came after two AZD1222 doses. Donors were chiefly white British, with a greater number of females, and clonal diversity was perhaps underestimated. Close to half of all spike-specific TCRs reportedly target regions of the variants that are unmutated.

Sequencing used peripheral blood, obtained 28 days after the second AZD1222 dose. The V gene is TRBV7-8, the J gene TRBJ2-3; 7 positions agree with TRBD1. This receptor was taken from an adult who received the AZD1222 COVID-19 vaccine. The CDR3 reads CASSSILDRVGSTDTQYF. The CDR3 nucleotides are TGTGCCAGCAGCTCTATCCTCGACAGGGTCGGTAGCACAGATACGCAGTATTTT.